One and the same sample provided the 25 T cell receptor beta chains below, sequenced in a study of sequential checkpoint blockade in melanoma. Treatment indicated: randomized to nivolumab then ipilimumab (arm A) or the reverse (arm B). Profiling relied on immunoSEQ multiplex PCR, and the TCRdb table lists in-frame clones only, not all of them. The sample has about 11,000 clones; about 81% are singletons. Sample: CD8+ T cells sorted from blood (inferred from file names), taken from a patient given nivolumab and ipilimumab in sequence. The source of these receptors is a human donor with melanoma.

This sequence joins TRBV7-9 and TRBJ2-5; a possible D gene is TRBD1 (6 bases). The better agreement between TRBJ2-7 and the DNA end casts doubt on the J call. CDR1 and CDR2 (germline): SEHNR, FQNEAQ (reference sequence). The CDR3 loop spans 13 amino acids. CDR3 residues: CASGLLNRDEQYF. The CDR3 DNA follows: TGTGCCAGCGGGTTATTAAACAGGGACGAGCAGTACTTC.

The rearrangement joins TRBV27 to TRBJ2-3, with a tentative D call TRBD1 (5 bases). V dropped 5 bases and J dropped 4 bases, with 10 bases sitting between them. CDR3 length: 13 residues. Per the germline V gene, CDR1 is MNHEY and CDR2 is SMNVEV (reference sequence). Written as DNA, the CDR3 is TGTGCCAGCAGTCAGGGTCCGGCAGATACGCAGTATTTT. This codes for CASSQGPADTQYF.

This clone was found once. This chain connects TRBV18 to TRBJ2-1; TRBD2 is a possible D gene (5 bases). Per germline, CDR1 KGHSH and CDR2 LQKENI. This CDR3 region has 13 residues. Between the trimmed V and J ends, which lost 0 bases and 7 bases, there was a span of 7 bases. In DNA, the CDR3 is TGTGCCAGCTCACCACCGGACTCGAATGAGCAGTTCTTC. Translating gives CASSPPDSNEQFF.

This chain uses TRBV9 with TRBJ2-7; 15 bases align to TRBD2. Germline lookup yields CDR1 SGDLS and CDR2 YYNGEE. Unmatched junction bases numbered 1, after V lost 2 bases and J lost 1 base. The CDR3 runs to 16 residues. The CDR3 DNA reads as TGTGCCAGCAGCGTGGGGACTAGCGGGGGGTCCTACGAGCAGTACTTC. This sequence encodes CASSVGTSGGSYEQYF.

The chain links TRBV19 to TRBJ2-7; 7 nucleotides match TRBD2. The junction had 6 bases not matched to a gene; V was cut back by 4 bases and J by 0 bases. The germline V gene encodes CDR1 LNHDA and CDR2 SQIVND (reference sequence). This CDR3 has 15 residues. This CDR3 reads CASSTGLVGSYEQYF. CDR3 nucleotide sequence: TGTGCCAGTAGTACAGGACTAGTCGGCTCCTACGAGCAGTACTTC.

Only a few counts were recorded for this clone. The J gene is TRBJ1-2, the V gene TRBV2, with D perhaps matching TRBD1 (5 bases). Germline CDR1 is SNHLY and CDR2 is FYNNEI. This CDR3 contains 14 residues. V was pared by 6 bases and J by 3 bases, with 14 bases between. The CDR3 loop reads CASRHLQGDYGYTF. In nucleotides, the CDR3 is TGTGCCAGCAGGCACCTCCAGGGCGACTATGGCTACACCTTC.

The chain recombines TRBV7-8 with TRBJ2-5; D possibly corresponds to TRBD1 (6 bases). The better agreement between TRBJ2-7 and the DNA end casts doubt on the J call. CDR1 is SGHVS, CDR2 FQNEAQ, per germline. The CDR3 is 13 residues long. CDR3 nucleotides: TGTGCCAGCAGCTTCAACAGGGATTACGAGCAGTACTTC. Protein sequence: CASSFNRDYEQYF.

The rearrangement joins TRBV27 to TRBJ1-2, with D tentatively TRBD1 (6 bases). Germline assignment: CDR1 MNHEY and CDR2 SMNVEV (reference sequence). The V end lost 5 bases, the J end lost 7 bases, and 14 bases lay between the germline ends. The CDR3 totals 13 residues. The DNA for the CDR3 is TGTGCCAGCAGTCCTGGGGGCCTATTTGGCTACACCTTC. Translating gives CASSPGGLFGYTF.

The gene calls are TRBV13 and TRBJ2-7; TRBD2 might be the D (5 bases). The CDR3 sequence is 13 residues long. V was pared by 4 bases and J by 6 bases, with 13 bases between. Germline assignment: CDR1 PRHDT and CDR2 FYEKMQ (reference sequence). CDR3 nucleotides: TGTGCCAGCAGCTCTAGCCTGAACTGCGAGCAGTACTTC. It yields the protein CASSSSLNCEQYF.

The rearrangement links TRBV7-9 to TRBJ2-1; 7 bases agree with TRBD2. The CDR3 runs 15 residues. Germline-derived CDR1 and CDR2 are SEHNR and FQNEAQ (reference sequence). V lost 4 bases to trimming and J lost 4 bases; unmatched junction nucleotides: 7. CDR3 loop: CASSSIQRDYNEQFF. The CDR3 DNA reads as TGTGCCAGCAGCTCTATTCAGCGGGATTACAATGAGCAGTTCTTC. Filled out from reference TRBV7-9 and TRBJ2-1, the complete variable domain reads DTGVSQNPRHKITKRGQNVTFRCDPISEHNRLYWYRQTLGQGPEFLTYFQNEAQLEKSRLLSDRFSAERPKGSFSTLEIQRTEQGDSAMYLCASSSIQRDYNEQFFGPGTRLTVL.

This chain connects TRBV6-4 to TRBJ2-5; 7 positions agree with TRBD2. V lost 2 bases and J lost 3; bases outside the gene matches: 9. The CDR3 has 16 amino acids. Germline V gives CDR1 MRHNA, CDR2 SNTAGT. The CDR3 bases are TGTGCCAGCAGTGACGCCAGCGGGGCTTTAGAAGAGACCCAGTACTTC. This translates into CASSDASGALEETQYF.

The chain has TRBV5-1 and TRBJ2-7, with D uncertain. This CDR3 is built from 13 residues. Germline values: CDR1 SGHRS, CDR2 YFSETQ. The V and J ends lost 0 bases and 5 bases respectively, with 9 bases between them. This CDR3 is CASSLGLSNEQYF. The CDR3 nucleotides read TGCGCCAGCAGCTTGGGCCTTAGCAACGAGCAGTACTTC.

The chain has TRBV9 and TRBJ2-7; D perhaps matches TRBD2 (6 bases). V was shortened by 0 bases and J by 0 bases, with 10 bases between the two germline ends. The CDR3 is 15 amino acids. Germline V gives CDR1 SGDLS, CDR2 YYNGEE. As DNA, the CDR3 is TGTGCCAGCAGCGTAGGGGACGGGAGCTCCTACGAGCAGTACTTC. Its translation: CASSVGDGSSYEQYF.

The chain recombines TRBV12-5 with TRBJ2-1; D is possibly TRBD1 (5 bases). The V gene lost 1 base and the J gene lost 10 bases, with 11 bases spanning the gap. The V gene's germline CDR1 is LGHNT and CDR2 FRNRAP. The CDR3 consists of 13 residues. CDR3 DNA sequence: TGTGCTAGTGGTTTGGGCACAGGCCTAGAGCAGTTCTTC. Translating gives CASGLGTGLEQFF.

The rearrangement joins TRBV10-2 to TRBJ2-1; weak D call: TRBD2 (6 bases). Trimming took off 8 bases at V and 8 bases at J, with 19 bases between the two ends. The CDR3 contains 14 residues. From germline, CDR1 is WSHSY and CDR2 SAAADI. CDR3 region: CASGDFPLTDEQFF. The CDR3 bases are TGCGCCAGCGGGGACTTCCCTCTAACGGATGAGCAGTTCTTC.

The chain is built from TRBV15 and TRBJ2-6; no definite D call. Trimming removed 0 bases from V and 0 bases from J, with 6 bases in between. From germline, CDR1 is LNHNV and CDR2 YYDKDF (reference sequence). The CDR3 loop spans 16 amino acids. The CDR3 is CATSRDLASGANVLTF. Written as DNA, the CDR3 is TGTGCCACCAGCAGAGATTTAGCCTCTGGGGCCAACGTCCTGACTTTC.

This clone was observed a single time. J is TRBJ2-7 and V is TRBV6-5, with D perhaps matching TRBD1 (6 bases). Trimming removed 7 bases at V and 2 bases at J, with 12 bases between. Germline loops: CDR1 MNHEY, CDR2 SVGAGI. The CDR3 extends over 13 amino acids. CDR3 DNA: TGTGCCAGCACCGCCGGGACACCCTACGAGCAGTACTTC. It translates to CASTAGTPYEQYF.

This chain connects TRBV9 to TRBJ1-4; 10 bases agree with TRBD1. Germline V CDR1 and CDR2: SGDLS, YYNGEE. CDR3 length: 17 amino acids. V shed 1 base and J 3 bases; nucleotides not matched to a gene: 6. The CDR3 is CASSVSGTGVANEKLFF. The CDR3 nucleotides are TGTGCCAGCAGCGTATCAGGGACAGGGGTGGCTAATGAAAAACTGTTTTTT.

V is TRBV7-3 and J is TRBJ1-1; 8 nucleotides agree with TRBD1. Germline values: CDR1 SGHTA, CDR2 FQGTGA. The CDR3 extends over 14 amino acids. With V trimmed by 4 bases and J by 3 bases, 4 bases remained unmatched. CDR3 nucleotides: TGTGCCAGCAGCTCCACAGGGGGGTACACTGAAGCTTTCTTT. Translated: CASSSTGGYTEAFF.

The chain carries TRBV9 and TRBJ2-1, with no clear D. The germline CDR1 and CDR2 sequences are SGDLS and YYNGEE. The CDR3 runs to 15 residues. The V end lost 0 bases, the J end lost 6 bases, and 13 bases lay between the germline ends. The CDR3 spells CASSVEVAPVNEQFF. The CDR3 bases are TGTGCCAGCAGCGTAGAAGTAGCCCCGGTCAATGAGCAGTTCTTC.

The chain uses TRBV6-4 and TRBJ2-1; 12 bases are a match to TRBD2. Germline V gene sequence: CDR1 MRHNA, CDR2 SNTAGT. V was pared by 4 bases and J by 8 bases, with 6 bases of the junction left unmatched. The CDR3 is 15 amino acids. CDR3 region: CASSVTSGRGDEQFF. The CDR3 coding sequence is TGTGCCAGCAGTGTGACTAGCGGGAGAGGGGATGAGCAGTTCTTC.

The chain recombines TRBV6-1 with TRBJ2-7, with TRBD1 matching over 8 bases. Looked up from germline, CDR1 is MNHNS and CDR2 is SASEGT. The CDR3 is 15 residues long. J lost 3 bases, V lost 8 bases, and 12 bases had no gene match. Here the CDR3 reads CASGSRDRSNYEQYF. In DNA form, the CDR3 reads TGTGCCAGCGGGTCCCGGGACAGGAGTAACTACGAGCAGTACTTC.

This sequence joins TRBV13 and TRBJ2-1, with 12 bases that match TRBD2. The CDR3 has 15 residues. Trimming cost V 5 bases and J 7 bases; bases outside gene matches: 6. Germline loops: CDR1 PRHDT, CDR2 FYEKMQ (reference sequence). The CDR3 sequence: CASSLAGGKRNEQFF. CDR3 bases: TGTGCCAGCAGCCTAGCGGGAGGGAAAAGGAATGAGCAGTTCTTC. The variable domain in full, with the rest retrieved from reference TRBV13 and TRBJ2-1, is AAGVIQSPRHLIKEKRETATLKCYPIPRHDTVYWYQQGPGQDPQFLISFYEKMQSDKGSIPDRFSAQQFSDYHSELNMSSLELGDSALYFCASSLAGGKRNEQFFGPGTRLTVL.

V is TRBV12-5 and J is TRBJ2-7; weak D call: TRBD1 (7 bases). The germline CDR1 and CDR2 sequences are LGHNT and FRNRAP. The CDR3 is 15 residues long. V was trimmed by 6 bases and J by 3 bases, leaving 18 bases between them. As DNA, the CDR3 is TGTGCTAGTGGAACTGGAGGGGGCATCAGCTACGAGCAGTACTTC. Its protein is CASGTGGGISYEQYF.

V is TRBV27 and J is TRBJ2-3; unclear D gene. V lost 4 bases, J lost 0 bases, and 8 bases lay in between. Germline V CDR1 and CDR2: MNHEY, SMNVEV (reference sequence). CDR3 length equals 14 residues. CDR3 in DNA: TGTGCCAGCAGTTACTATGACAGCACAGATACGCAGTATTTT. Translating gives CASSYYDSTDTQYF.